This TCR beta chain emerged from a study of blood T cell repertoires in COVID-19. Profiling relied on immunoSEQ multiplex PCR, and the TCRdb table lists in-frame clones only, not all of them. The table has 130,000 or so clones, about 91% seen once. From germline, CDR1 is LNHDA and CDR2 SQIVND (reference sequence). Losses at the gene ends were 7 bases for V and 6 bases for J; bases not matched to a gene: 13. This CDR3 is built from 15 residues. This receptor was identified in a woman aged 60 to 75 with acute or convalescent COVID-19. The rearrangement links TRBV19 to TRBJ1-1, with 8 nucleotides matching TRBD1. The sequenced sample was peripheral blood. The CDR3 protein is CASIGRTGFFAEAFF. DNA of the CDR3: TGTGCCAGTATTGGTAGGACAGGGTTTTTTGCTGAAGCTTTCTTT.